The T cell receptor (beta chain) under discussion was sequenced for a study of control samples from healthy donors and cancer patients. Germline V lookup: CDR1 MNHEY, CDR2 SVGAGI. The CDR3 has 13 residues. The V gene lost 4 bases and the J gene lost 1 base, with 7 bases spanning the gap. Assay: immunoSEQ multiplex PCR; the TCRdb copy retains only in-frame clones and omits some. This sample has about 130,000 clones, with about 93% found just once. The J gene is TRBJ1-1, the V gene TRBV6-5; the D gene is possibly TRBD1 (5 bases). Sequencing input: blood. The sequence derives from a man between 35 and 55 years old in good health. The CDR3 sequence: CASSSRGNTEAFF. The CDR3 nucleotides read TGTGCCAGCAGTTCGAGGGGGAACACTGAAGCTTTCTTT.